This T cell receptor beta chain was sequenced during a study of cytomegalovirus exposure and HLA in healthy donors. In the study overall: Researchers found that around 80% of over 350 genotyped donors fell within the Caucasian-associated ancestry cluster.

The study's findings and limits: Previous analysis showed most TCR beta V segments were productive about 87% or about 30% of the time. Confirmation was obtained in vitro that a few CMV-associated chains are specific for CMV antigens. Most observed TCR sequences were rare, whereas some public TCRs were detected in many donors.

PCR amplification relied on 60 Vbeta primers (plus 13 Jbeta primers). Assay used: immunoSEQ multiplex PCR; TCRdb lists only in-frame clones, some missing. The table lists approximately 160,000 clones, 80% of them singletons, with roughly 2% in the top ten. The trim removed 8 bases at V and 12 bases at J, leaving 16 bases unmatched. The CDR3 runs to 15 residues. Germline CDR1 MGHDK, CDR2 SYGVNS. Notes on this clone: Its antigen is undetermined.

Sequencing was done on a sample of PBMCs. This clonotype was sampled from a human donor in good health. The chain couples TRBV25-1 to TRBJ2-1; 10 nucleotides agree with TRBD1. For the CDR3, the DNA is TGTGCCAGCTCCCTGTACGGGACAGGGGTCTCGGGGCAGTTCTTC. Its translation: CASSLYGTGVSGQFF.